The present entry profiles one T cell receptor beta chain with its context. What it binds is not known. The data stem from a study of T cells in localized non-small cell lung cancer. Study-level findings and limits: There was higher T cell clonality in uninvolved adjacent lung than in tumor, and it was highest there.

Germline CDR1 reads KGHSH; CDR2 reads LQKENI. The CDR3 runs 15 residues. Trimming removed 0 bases at V and 3 bases at J, with 10 bases between. Atypia-free adjacent lung came from at least 2 cm beyond the tumor margin. Assay: immunoSEQ multiplex PCR; the TCRdb copy retains only in-frame clones and omits some. The table records more than 800 clones, about 23% of them present only once. This material consisted of normal lung tissue next to the tumor, taken before any cancer treatment. This TCR was recovered from a woman aged 35-70 years with stage III lung adenocarcinoma. The chain recombines TRBV18 with TRBJ2-3, with D maybe TRBD2 (5 bases). The CDR3 sequence: CASSPPLAGTDTQYF. CDR3 in DNA: TGTGCCAGCTCACCACCGCTAGCTGGGACAGATACGCAGTATTTT.